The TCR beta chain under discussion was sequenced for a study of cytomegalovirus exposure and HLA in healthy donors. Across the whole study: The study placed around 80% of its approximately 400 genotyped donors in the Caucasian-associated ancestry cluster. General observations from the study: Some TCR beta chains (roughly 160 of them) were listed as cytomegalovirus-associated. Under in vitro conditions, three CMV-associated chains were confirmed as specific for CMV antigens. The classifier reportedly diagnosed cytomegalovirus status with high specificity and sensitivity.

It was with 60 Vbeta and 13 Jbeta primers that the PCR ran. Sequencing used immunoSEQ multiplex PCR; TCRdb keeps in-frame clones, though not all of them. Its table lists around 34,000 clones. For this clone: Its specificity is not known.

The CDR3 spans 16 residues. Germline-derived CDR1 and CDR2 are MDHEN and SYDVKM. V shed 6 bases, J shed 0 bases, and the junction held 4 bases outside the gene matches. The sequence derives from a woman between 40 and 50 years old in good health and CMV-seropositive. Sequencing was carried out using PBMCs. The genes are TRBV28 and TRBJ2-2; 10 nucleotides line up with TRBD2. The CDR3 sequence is CASSRTSGANTGELFF. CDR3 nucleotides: TGTGCCAGCAGCCGGACTAGCGGAGCGAACACCGGGGAGCTGTTTTTT. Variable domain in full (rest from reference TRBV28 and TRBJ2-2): DVKVTQSSRYLVKRTGEKVFLECVQDMDHENMFWYRQDPGLGLRLIYFSYDVKMKEKGDIPEGYSVSREKKERFSLILESASTNQTSMYLCASSRTSGANTGELFFGEGSRLTVL.